This record concerns one T cell receptor beta chain sequence. TCRdb recomputed calls from the 5' RACE reads with MiXCR, one row per CDR3 protein. The profile shows roughly 180,000 distinct CDR3 sequences, roughly 10% of them singletons. This specimen belongs to a study of CD8 T cells in ankylosing spondylitis. The CDR3 extends over 14 amino acids. CDR1 is SGHTA, CDR2 FQGNSA, per germline. V was shortened by 1 base and J by 6 bases, with 12 bases between the two germline ends. The V call is TRBV7-2, the J call TRBJ1-2; weak D call: TRBD1 (6 bases). Sequenced input: blood, either unsorted or a sorted T cell fraction (not recorded which). The sequence came from a male donor with ankylosing spondylitis or in good health (not recorded which). DNA of the CDR3: TGTGCCAGCAGCTTAGACCCAGGGGCGGATGGCTACACCTTC. This translates into CASSLDPGADGYTF.